This TCR beta chain came from a study of T cells after yellow fever vaccination. Study-wide results and limits: Weaker, the secondary response had a peak occurring faster, on day 5 versus 15. CD4 and CD8 compartments shared a small share of clonotypes, likely from convergent recombination.

This clonotype was observed many times. Its antigen is currently unknown. V lost 3 bases and J lost 1; bases outside the gene matches: 6. Germline V CDR1 and CDR2: LGHNA, YNFKEQ. The CDR3 extends over 15 amino acids. TCRdb processed the 5' RACE reads anew with MiXCR; each CDR3 protein has one entry. Of hundreds of thousands of distinct CDR3 sequences in the sample, about 19% were seen once. The chain uses TRBV4-2 and TRBJ2-7; 7 bases map to TRBD1. This TCR was sampled from a man aged 30 to 45 who received the YFV17D yellow fever vaccine. Material: PBMCs, obtained 15 days after the yellow fever booster vaccination. CDR3: CASSQNRGGSYEQYF. In nucleotides, the CDR3 is TGTGCCAGCAGCCAGAACAGGGGTGGGTCCTACGAGCAGTACTTC.